The 5 T cell receptor beta chains in this list originate from one sample, sequenced in a study of molecular identifiers for immune sequencing clone quantification. MiXCR, run by TCRdb on the PCR reads, gives a single entry per CDR3 protein. The sample includes a few hundred thousand distinct CDR3 sequences, about 22% of them seen just once. Sequenced input: naive CD8+ T cells from blood, with Jurkat cell RNA spiked in. Regarding subset: FACS-sorted CD8+CD4-CCR7+CD45RA+ naive T cells. The receptor set was obtained from a human donor in good health. Some libraries in this study had Jurkat cell RNA spiked in.

This clonotype showed up many times. The chain combines TRBV11-2 with TRBJ2-4, with D uncertain. CDR3 length: 12 residues. Germline assignment: CDR1 SGHAT and CDR2 FQNNGV. Deletions cut 7 bases from V and 8 bases from J, with 12 bases between. The CDR3 DNA reads TGTGCCAGCACCGGGCTTTCAGACATTCAGTACTTC. This sequence encodes CASTGLSDIQYF.

This clonotype was recorded at least ten times. This chain uses TRBV5-1 with TRBJ1-3, with TRBD1 matching over 10 bases. CDR3 length equals 19 residues. The germline V gene has CDR1 SGHRS and CDR2 YFSETQ. Germline trimming cut 4 bases from V and 4 bases from J; bases unmatched to any gene: 17. The CDR3 nucleotides read TGCGCCAGCAGCCCCTCCTGGGACAGGGGTTTAGCGGAAGGAAACACCATATATTTT. It yields the protein CASSPSWDRGLAEGNTIYF.

There are many counts of this clonotype. The chain joins TRBV29-1 to TRBJ1-3; no firm D call. The CDR3 is 16 residues long. Per germline, CDR1 SQVTM and CDR2 ANQGSEA. V lost 1 base to trimming and J lost 0 bases, with 13 bases between them. CDR3 DNA: TGCAGCGTTGAAGGGCTGCCAGATAGCTCTGGAAACACCATATATTTT. Protein product: CSVEGLPDSSGNTIYF. Full variable domain (remainder filled in from reference TRBV29-1 and TRBJ1-3): SAVISQKPSRDICQRGTSLTIQCQVDSQVTMMFWYRQQPGQSLTLIATANQGSEATYESGFVIDKFPISRPNLTFSTLTVSNMSPEDSSIYLCSVEGLPDSSGNTIYFGEGSWLTVV.

This clonotype was seen a few times. The rearrangement links TRBV24-1 to TRBJ1-5; 7 bases align to TRBD1. Trimming cost V 5 bases and J 7 bases; bases outside gene matches: 7. CDR1 is KGHDR, CDR2 SFDVKD, per germline. This CDR3 is built from 14 residues. The CDR3 nucleotides are TGTGCCACCAGTGGAGGGGACAGTTGGCAGCCCCAGCATTTT. This codes for CATSGGDSWQPQHF.

The table lists this clonotype with a few counts. The chain links TRBV5-6 to TRBJ1-2, with D maybe TRBD1 (5 bases). The CDR3 runs to 13 residues. In germline, CDR1 is SGHDT, CDR2 YYEEEE. With 4 bases removed from V and 3 bases from J, the gap between germline ends came to 10 bases. The CDR3 nucleotides are TGTGCCAGCAGCCAGGGACGGCACTATGGCTACACCTTC. Amino acids: CASSQGRHYGYTF.